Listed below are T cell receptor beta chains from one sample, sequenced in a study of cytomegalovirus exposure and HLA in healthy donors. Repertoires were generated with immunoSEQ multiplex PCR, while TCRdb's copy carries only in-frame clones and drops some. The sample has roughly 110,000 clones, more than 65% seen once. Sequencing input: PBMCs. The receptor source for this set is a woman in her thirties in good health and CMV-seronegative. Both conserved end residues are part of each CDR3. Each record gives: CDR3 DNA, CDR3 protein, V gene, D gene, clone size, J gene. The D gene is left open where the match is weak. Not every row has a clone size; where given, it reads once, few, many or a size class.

CDR3nt: TGTGCCAGCAGTCCCCTTAACAATGAGCAGTTCTTC
CDR3aa: CASSPLNNEQFF
v_gene: TRBV27
d_gene: .
abundance: .
j_gene: TRBJ2-1

CDR3nt: TGTGCCAGCAGCGTAGCTGGCACCGCTAACTATGGCTACACCTTC
CDR3aa: CASSVAGTANYGYTF
v_gene: TRBV9
d_gene: .
abundance: .
j_gene: TRBJ1-2

CDR3nt: TGTGCCAGCAGTCACAGCCAAAACTACGAGCAGTACTTC
CDR3aa: CASSHSQNYEQYF
v_gene: TRBV6-5
d_gene: .
abundance: .
j_gene: TRBJ2-7

CDR3nt: TGTGCCAGCAGCTCCTCACCCGATAGGGAGAATCAGCCCCAGCATTTT
CDR3aa: CASSSSPDRENQPQHF
v_gene: TRBV5-4
d_gene: .
abundance: .
j_gene: TRBJ1-5

CDR3nt: TGTGCCAGCAGTTTCTCAGACTGGACTAGCAACATCGGGGAGCTGTTTTTT
CDR3aa: CASSFSDWTSNIGELFF
v_gene: TRBV27
d_gene: TRBD2
abundance: once
j_gene: TRBJ2-2

CDR3nt: TGTGCCAGCACCACGCTGACAGGGGGCTACGAGCAGTACTTC
CDR3aa: CASTTLTGGYEQYF
v_gene: TRBV6-1
d_gene: TRBD1
abundance: .
j_gene: TRBJ2-7

CDR3nt: TGTGCCTGGTCGATAGGGGATGAGCAGTTCTTC
CDR3aa: CAWSIGDEQFF
v_gene: TRBV30
d_gene: .
abundance: once
j_gene: TRBJ2-1

CDR3nt: TGTGCCAGCAGCTTAGATCAACATCTGTTGGGACAGAAAGAATGTTCACCCCTCCACTTT
CDR3aa: CASSLDQHLLGQKECSPLHF
v_gene: TRBV11-3
d_gene: TRBD1
abundance: few
j_gene: TRBJ1-6

CDR3nt: TGTGCCAGCTCCCGCGGCGAGAACACTGAAGCTTTCTTT
CDR3aa: CASSRGENTEAFF
v_gene: TRBV19
d_gene: .
abundance: few
j_gene: TRBJ1-1

CDR3nt: TGTGCCAGCAGCCCTATGACGGGAGGGGACACTGAAGCTTTCTTT
CDR3aa: CASSPMTGGDTEAFF
v_gene: TRBV7-9
d_gene: .
abundance: .
j_gene: TRBJ1-1

CDR3nt: TGTGCCTGGACCGGGCAGGGGTGGAACACTGAAGCTTTCTTT
CDR3aa: CAWTGQGWNTEAFF
v_gene: TRBV30
d_gene: .
abundance: .
j_gene: TRBJ1-1

CDR3nt: TGTGCCGGCAATGAGGGACTAGCGGGAGTTCAGTACTTC
CDR3aa: CAGNEGLAGVQYF
v_gene: TRBV6-5
d_gene: TRBD2
abundance: .
j_gene: TRBJ2-7

CDR3nt: TGTGCCAGCAGTTACTCGGCCGGGACACGGGCCCCCCAGCATTTT
CDR3aa: CASSYSAGTRAPQHF
v_gene: TRBV6-6
d_gene: .
abundance: .
j_gene: TRBJ1-5

CDR3nt: TGTGCCAGCAGCCAGGGCCGGTCGAGCTCTGGAAACACCATATATTTT
CDR3aa: CASSQGRSSSGNTIYF
v_gene: TRBV4-2
d_gene: .
abundance: .
j_gene: TRBJ1-3

CDR3nt: TGTGCCTGGAGGGAGCTGGTCAGGGGAGAGACCCAGTACTTC
CDR3aa: CAWRELVRGETQYF
v_gene: TRBV30
d_gene: .
abundance: .
j_gene: TRBJ2-5

CDR3nt: TGTGCCAGCAGCTTAGAGGGAGGGGGTTACAATGAGCAGTTCTTC
CDR3aa: CASSLEGGGYNEQFF
v_gene: TRBV13
d_gene: .
abundance: .
j_gene: TRBJ2-1

CDR3nt: TGTGCCAGCAGTTACTCAGGGGACCGGGGGGAGACCCAGTACTTC
CDR3aa: CASSYSGDRGETQYF
v_gene: TRBV6-5
d_gene: .
abundance: few
j_gene: TRBJ2-5

CDR3nt: TGCGCCAGCAGTCTCGACTTCTCCACCTACGAGCAGTACTTC
CDR3aa: CASSLDFSTYEQYF
v_gene: TRBV5-1
d_gene: .
abundance: .
j_gene: TRBJ2-7

CDR3nt: TGTGCCAGCACCCGGACAGGGCCACAGGTAGCTAACTATGGCTACACCTTC
CDR3aa: CASTRTGPQVANYGYTF
v_gene: TRBV2
d_gene: TRBD1
abundance: .
j_gene: TRBJ1-2

CDR3nt: TGCAGCGTTGACATCGGACAGACCTACACCTTC
CDR3aa: CSVDIGQTYTF
v_gene: TRBV29-1
d_gene: .
abundance: .
j_gene: TRBJ1-2

CDR3nt: TGTGCCAGCACCGAAGCTAAAGACAGGGTGGGAGAGCAGTTCTTC
CDR3aa: CASTEAKDRVGEQFF
v_gene: TRBV27
d_gene: TRBD1
abundance: few
j_gene: TRBJ2-1

CDR3nt: TGTGCCAGCAGCCCTCGTCCCGGGACAGGGATGAACACTGAAGCTTTCTTT
CDR3aa: CASSPRPGTGMNTEAFF
v_gene: TRBV5-8
d_gene: TRBD1
abundance: .
j_gene: TRBJ1-1

CDR3nt: TGTGCCTGGAGTGTCCTAGACGGAGGGAACACTGAAGCTTTCTTT
CDR3aa: CAWSVLDGGNTEAFF
v_gene: TRBV30
d_gene: .
abundance: few
j_gene: TRBJ1-1

CDR3nt: TGTGCCTGGAGTGTGGGCGGGGGGAATACGCAGTATTTT
CDR3aa: CAWSVGGGNTQYF
v_gene: TRBV30
d_gene: TRBD2
abundance: few
j_gene: TRBJ2-3

CDR3nt: TGTGCCTTGACAGGGACCACTGAAGCTTTCTTT
CDR3aa: CALTGTTEAFF
v_gene: TRBV30
d_gene: TRBD1
abundance: .
j_gene: TRBJ1-1

CDR3nt: TGTGCCAGCAGCCCCTGGCAATCACCCCTCCACTTT
CDR3aa: CASSPWQSPLHF
v_gene: TRBV7-2
d_gene: .
abundance: .
j_gene: TRBJ1-6

CDR3nt: TGCGCCAGCAGCTGGGGACAGGGGTACACTGAAGCTTTCTTT
CDR3aa: CASSWGQGYTEAFF
v_gene: TRBV5-1
d_gene: TRBD1
abundance: .
j_gene: TRBJ1-1

CDR3nt: TGTGCCAGCTCACCACCGCCCAGCACTGAAGCTTTCTTT
CDR3aa: CASSPPPSTEAFF
v_gene: TRBV18
d_gene: .
abundance: .
j_gene: TRBJ1-1

CDR3nt: TGTGCCAGCAGCTTAGTCGGGGAAGGCTACGAGCAGTACTTC
CDR3aa: CASSLVGEGYEQYF
v_gene: TRBV7-9
d_gene: .
abundance: .
j_gene: TRBJ2-7

CDR3nt: TGTGCCAGCGTGGGACAGGTAAATTCACCCCTCCACTTT
CDR3aa: CASVGQVNSPLHF
v_gene: TRBV2
d_gene: TRBD1
abundance: .
j_gene: TRBJ1-6

CDR3nt: TGTGCCAGCAGCTCAGGACAGGGGGCTGAGGGCTACACCTTC
CDR3aa: CASSSGQGAEGYTF
v_gene: TRBV7-9
d_gene: TRBD1
abundance: .
j_gene: TRBJ1-2

CDR3nt: TGTGCCTGGAGCGAGGGATTGGGCACTGAAGCTTTCTTT
CDR3aa: CAWSEGLGTEAFF
v_gene: TRBV30
d_gene: .
abundance: .
j_gene: TRBJ1-1

CDR3nt: TGTGCCAGCAGCGGAACCTACGATGGCTACACCTTC
CDR3aa: CASSGTYDGYTF
v_gene: TRBV9
d_gene: .
abundance: .
j_gene: TRBJ1-2